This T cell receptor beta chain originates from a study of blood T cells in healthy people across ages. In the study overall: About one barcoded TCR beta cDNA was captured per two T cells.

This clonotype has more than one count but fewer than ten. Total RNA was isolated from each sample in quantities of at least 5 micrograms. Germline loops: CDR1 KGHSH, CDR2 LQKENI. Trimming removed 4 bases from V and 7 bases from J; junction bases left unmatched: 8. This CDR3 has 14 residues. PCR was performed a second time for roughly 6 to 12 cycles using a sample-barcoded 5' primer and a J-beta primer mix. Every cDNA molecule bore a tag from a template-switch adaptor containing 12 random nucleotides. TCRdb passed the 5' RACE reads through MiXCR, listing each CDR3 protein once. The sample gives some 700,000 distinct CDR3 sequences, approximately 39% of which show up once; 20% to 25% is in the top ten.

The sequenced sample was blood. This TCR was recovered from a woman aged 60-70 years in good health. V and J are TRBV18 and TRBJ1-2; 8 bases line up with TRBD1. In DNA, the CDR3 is TGTGCCAGCTCACGCGCTGACAGGGGAGGTGGCTACACCTTC. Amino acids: CASSRADRGGGYTF.